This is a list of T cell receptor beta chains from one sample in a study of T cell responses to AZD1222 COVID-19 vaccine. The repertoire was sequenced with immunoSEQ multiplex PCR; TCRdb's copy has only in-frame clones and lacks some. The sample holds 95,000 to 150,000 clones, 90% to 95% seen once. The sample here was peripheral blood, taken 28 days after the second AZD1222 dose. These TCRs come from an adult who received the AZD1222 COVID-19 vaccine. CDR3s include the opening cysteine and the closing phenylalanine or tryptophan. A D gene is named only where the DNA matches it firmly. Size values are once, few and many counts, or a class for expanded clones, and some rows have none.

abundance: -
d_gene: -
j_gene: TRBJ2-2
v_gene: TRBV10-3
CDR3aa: CAISTRRGGQGNTGELFF
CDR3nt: TGTGCCATCAGTACGAGGCGGGGGGGACAGGGGAACACCGGGGAGCTGTTTTTT

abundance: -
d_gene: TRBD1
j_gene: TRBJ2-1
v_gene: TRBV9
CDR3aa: CASSAGTGGFNEQFF
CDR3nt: TGTGCCAGCAGTGCCGGGACAGGGGGGTTCAATGAGCAGTTCTTC

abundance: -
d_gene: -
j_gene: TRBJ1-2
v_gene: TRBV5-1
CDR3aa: CASSLESVNYGYTF
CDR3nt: TGCGCCAGCAGCTTGGAGTCAGTGAACTATGGCTACACCTTC

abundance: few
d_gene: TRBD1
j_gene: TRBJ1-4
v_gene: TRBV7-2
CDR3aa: CASALTGNEKLFF
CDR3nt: TGTGCCAGCGCTTTGACAGGGAATGAAAAACTGTTTTTT

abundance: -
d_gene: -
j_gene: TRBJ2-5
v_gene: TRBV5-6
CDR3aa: CASSLVGPSALGETQYF
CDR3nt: TGTGCCAGCAGCTTGGTTGGGCCCTCAGCTCTAGGAGAGACCCAGTACTTC

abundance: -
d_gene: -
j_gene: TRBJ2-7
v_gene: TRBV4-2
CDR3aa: CASSQDRAEPSYEQYF
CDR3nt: TGTGCCAGCAGCCAAGACCGAGCGGAGCCCTCCTACGAGCAGTACTTC

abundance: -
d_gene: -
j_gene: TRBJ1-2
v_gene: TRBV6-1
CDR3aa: CASSEALSGHYGYTF
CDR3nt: TGTGCCAGCAGTGAAGCGCTGTCAGGGCACTATGGCTACACCTTC

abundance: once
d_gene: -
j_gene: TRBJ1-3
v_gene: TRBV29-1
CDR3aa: CSVATDGNTIYF
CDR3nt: TGCAGCGTTGCAACTGATGGAAACACCATATATTTT

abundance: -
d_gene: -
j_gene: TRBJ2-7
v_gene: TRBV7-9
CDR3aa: CASSLGNRGSYEQYF
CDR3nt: TGTGCCAGCAGCTTAGGCAACCGCGGGTCCTACGAGCAGTACTTC

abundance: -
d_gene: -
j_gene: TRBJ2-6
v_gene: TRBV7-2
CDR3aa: CASSFSGGANVLTF
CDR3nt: TGTGCCAGCAGCTTCTCCGGGGGGGCCAACGTCCTGACTTTC

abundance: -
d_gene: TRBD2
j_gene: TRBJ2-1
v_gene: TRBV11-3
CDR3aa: CASSSNGGREYEQFF
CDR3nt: TGTGCCAGCAGCTCTAATGGCGGGAGGGAGTATGAGCAGTTCTTC

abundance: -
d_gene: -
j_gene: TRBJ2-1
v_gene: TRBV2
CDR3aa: CASSPGGEQFF
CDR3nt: TGTGCCAGCAGCCCCGGGGGTGAGCAGTTCTTC

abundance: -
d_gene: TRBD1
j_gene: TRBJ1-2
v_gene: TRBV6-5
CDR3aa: CASREDRDYGYTF
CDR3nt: TGTGCCAGCAGGGAGGACAGGGACTATGGCTACACCTTC

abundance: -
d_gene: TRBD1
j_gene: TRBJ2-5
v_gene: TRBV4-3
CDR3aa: CASSQDSGGETQYF
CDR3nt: TGCGCCAGCAGCCAAGATTCAGGGGGAGAGACCCAGTACTTC

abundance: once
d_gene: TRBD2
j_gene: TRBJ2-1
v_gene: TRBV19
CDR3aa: CASSIEAGGPLRGHEQFF
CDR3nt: TGTGCCAGTAGTATAGAAGCGGGAGGGCCTTTAAGGGGGCATGAGCAGTTCTTC

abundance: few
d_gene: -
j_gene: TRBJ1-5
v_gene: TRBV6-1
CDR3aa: CASSEAGGSNQPQHF
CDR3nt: TGTGCCAGCAGTGAAGCGGGGGGGAGCAATCAGCCCCAGCATTTT

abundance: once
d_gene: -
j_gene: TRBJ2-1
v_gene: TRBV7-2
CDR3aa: CASSLIGSAYNEQFF
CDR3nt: TGTGCCAGCAGCTTAATCGGGAGTGCCTACAATGAGCAGTTCTTC

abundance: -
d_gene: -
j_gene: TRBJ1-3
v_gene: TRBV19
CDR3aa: CASSVTLPGVSGNTIYF
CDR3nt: TGTGCCAGTAGTGTAACTCTCCCGGGGGTCTCTGGAAACACCATATATTTT

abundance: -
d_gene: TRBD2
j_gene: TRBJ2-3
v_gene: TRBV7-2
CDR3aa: CASSFAGGFTDTQYF
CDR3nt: TGTGCCAGCAGTTTTGCGGGAGGGTTCACAGATACGCAGTATTTT

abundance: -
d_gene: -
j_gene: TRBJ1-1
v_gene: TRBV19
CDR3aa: CASSIQGYETEAFF
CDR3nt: TGTGCCAGTAGTATTCAGGGGTATGAGACTGAAGCTTTCTTT

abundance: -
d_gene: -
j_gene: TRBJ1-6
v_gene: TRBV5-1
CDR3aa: CASSLDRRTSPLHF
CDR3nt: TGCGCCAGCAGCCTTGACCGCCGTACCTCACCCCTCCACTTT

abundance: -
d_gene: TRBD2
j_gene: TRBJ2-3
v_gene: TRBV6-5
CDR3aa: CASSYSAGRATDTQYF
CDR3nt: TGTGCCAGCAGTTACAGTGCCGGGAGGGCTACAGATACGCAGTATTTT

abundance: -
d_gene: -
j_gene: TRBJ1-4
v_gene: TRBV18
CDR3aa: CASSPTRTLPHEKLFF
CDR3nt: TGTGCCAGCTCACCAACCAGGACTCTGCCGCATGAAAAACTGTTTTTT

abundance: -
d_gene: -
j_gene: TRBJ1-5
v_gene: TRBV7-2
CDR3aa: CASSPGPGSNQPQHF
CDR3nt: TGTGCCAGCAGCCCAGGACCGGGGAGCAATCAGCCCCAGCATTTT

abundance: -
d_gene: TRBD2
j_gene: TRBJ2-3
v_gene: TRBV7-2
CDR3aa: CASSLQGRGGPDTQYF
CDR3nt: TGTGCCAGCAGCTTACAGGGGCGGGGGGGCCCAGATACGCAGTATTTT

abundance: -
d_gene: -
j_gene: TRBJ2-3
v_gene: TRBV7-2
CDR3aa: CASSFVTVGPDTQYF
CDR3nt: TGTGCCAGCAGCTTCGTAACAGTGGGCCCAGATACGCAGTATTTT

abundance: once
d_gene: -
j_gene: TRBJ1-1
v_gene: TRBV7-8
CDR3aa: CASSLKRDTEAFF
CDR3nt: TGTGCCAGCAGCTTAAAACGGGACACTGAAGCTTTCTTT

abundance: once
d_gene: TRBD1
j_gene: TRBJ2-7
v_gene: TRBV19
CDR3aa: CASSIGRAGGVYEQYF
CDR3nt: TGTGCCAGTAGTATAGGACGGGCAGGGGGCGTCTACGAGCAGTACTTC

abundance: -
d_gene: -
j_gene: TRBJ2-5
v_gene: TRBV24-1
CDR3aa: CATSDLWWAGHRETQYF
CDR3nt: TGTGCCACCAGTGATTTATGGTGGGCAGGCCATAGGGAGACCCAGTACTTC

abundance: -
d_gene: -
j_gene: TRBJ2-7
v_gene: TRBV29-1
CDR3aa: CSVEDLRERVEQYF
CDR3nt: TGCAGCGTTGAAGATCTCCGGGAGAGGGTCGAGCAGTACTTC

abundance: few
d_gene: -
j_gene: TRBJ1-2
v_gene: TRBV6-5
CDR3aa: CASSPPGGTYGYTF
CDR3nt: TGTGCCAGCAGCCCCCCCGGGGGCACCTATGGCTACACCTTC

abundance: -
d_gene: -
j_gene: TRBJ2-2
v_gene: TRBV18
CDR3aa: CASSPPGPGELFF
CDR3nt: TGTGCCAGCTCACCACCGGGCCCCGGGGAGCTGTTTTTT

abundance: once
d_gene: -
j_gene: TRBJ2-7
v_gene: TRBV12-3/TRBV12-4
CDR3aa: CASRKYPYEQYF
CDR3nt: TGTGCCAGCAGGAAATACCCCTACGAGCAGTACTTC

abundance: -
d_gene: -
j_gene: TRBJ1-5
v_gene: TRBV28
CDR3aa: CASSYVTGYRSNQPQHF
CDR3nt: TGTGCCAGCAGTTACGTTACGGGCTATAGGAGCAATCAGCCCCAGCATTTT

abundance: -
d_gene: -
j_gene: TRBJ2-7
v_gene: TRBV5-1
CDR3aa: CASSSRTGFIDEQYF
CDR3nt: TGCGCCAGCAGCTCTAGGACCGGTTTCATTGACGAGCAGTACTTC

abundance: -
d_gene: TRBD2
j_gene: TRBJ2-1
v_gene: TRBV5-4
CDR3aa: CASSRTSGSNNEQFF
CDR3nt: TGTGCCAGCAGTCGGACTAGCGGGAGTAACAATGAGCAGTTCTTC

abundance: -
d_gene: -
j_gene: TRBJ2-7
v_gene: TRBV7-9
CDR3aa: CASSSTPGPLNEQYF
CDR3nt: TGTGCCAGCAGCTCCACTCCGGGACCCCTAAACGAGCAGTACTTC

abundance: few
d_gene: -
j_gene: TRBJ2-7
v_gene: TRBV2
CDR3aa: CASSVQGVASEQYF
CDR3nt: TGTGCCAGCAGTGTACAGGGTGTAGCGTCCGAGCAGTACTTC

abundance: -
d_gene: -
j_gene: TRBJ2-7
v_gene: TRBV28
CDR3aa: CASSLFRGRGYEQYF
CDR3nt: TGTGCCAGCAGTTTATTCCGGGGTCGGGGCTACGAGCAGTACTTC

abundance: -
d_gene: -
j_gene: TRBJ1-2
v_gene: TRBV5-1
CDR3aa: CASSLRQLGDHYGYTF
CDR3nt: TGCGCCAGCAGCTTGAGACAGTTAGGGGATCACTATGGCTACACCTTC

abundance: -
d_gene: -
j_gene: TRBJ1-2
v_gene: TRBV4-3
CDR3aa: CASSQDRMGGHYGYTF
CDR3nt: TGCGCCAGCAGCCAAGATAGGATGGGAGGGCACTATGGCTACACCTTC

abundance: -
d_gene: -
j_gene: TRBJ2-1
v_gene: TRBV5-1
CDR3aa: CASRAGTDYNEQFF
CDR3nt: TGCGCCAGCAGAGCCGGGACGGACTACAATGAGCAGTTCTTC

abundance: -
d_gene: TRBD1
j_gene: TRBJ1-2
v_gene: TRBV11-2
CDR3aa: CASSQGTGGGYGYTF
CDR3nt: TGTGCCAGCAGCCAAGGGACAGGGGGCGGTTATGGCTACACCTTC

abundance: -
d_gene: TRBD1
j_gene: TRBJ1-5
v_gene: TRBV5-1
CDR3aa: CASRQGPNQPQHF
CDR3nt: TGCGCCAGCAGACAGGGGCCCAATCAGCCCCAGCATTTT

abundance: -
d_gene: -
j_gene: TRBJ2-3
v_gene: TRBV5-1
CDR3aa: CASSSLGVGTDTQYF
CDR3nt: TGCGCCAGCAGTTCGCTAGGGGTTGGTACAGATACGCAGTATTTT

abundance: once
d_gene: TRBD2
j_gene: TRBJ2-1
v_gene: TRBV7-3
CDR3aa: CASSLDRPSGSNEQFF
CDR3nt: TGTGCCAGCAGCTTAGATCGGCCTAGCGGGTCGAATGAGCAGTTCTTC